This T cell receptor beta chain was sequenced in a study of early T cells in non-severe SARS-CoV-2 infection. About the study: The input, bulk RNA from unsorted whole blood, was sequenced, and chains were unpaired. Study outcomes and limitations: There was a bias toward anti-spike CD8 responses in VDJdb matching, which missed private and CD4 specificities.

Individual cDNA molecules received unique molecular identifiers. One entry per CDR3 protein results from TCRdb running MiXCR on the 5' RACE reads. Among more than 55,000 distinct CDR3 sequences listed, roughly 4.9% were seen once. Concerning this clonotype: Its cognate antigen is unknown.

Between the trimmed V and J ends, which lost 6 bases and 1 base, there was a span of 3 bases. Germline V gene lookup returns CDR1 SGHNT and CDR2 YENEEA. The CDR3 runs to 12 residues. This sequence originates from an adult who was a healthcare worker with PCR-confirmed SARS-CoV-2 infection or an uninfected control (not recorded which). The donor label of this sample is uncertain. The material was whole blood, obtained at baseline. This sequence joins TRBV11-3 and TRBJ2-2; D unclear. The chain's CDR3 is CASRQNTGELFF. CDR3 nucleotide sequence: TGTGCCAGCAGACAGAACACCGGGGAGCTGTTTTTT.